This entry lists 5 T cell receptor beta chains sequenced from one sample in a study of OX40 agonist ivuxolimab in advanced cancers. Sequencing was performed with immunoSEQ multiplex PCR; in TCRdb, only in-frame clones are kept and a portion is missing. The table has approximately 77,000 clones, about nine tenths seen once. This specimen consisted of CD4+ or CD8+ T cells sorted from blood, obtained in a trial of the OX40 agonist ivuxolimab. These receptors were obtained from an adult with an advanced solid tumor such as melanoma, head and neck, liver or kidney cancer.

The chain combines TRBV10-2 with TRBJ2-2; D remains ambiguous. The CDR3 consists of 15 residues. Germline V CDR1 and CDR2: WSHSY, SAAADI. V lost 0 bases, J lost 0 bases, and 5 bases lay in between. The CDR3 protein is CASSESHTNTGELFF. CDR3 coding DNA: TGCGCCAGCAGTGAGTCACATACGAACACCGGGGAGCTGTTTTTT.

The chain carries TRBV9 and TRBJ2-1; 10 bases are shared with TRBD2. The CDR3 is 23 residues long. The germline V gene encodes CDR1 SGDLS and CDR2 YYNGEE. Unmatched junction bases numbered 25, after V lost 3 bases and J lost 1 base. CDR3 bases: TGTGCCAGCAGCGAGAGGGTGACCCGGACCGGACTAGCGGAGAAGGAATCCTACAATGAGCAGTTCTTC. It is translated as CASSERVTRTGLAEKESYNEQFF.

The chain employs TRBV11-2 and TRBJ2-7; D not resolved. This CDR3 is built from 14 residues. Germline assignment: CDR1 SGHAT and CDR2 FQNNGV. Trimming cost V 2 bases and J 3 bases, with 11 bases left between them. For the CDR3, the DNA is TGTGCCAGCAGCTTACGAGTCAGAGTCTACGAGCAGTACTTC. The encoded protein is CASSLRVRVYEQYF.

The gene calls are TRBV27 and TRBJ2-7; possible D gene TRBD1, 6 bases. The V end lost 4 bases, the J end lost 0 bases, and 10 bases lay between the germline ends. The germline V gene has CDR1 MNHEY and CDR2 SMNVEV (reference sequence). The CDR3 extends over 14 amino acids. The CDR3 nucleotides read TGTGCCAGCAGTTCAGTAGGGGGCTCCTACGAGCAGTACTTC. Its protein is CASSSVGGSYEQYF.

Only one count was recorded for this clone. The chain couples TRBV11-3 to TRBJ1-3; tentatively, D is TRBD1 (5 bases). This CDR3 is 16 amino acids long. The ends were cut back, 3 bases at V and 0 bases at J, with 12 bases in the middle. Germline CDR1 and CDR2: SGHNT and YENEEA. CDR3 amino acids: CASSFRYDSSGNTIYF. The CDR3, as DNA: TGTGCCAGCAGCTTCCGATATGACAGCTCTGGAAACACCATATATTTT.